This T cell receptor beta chain was identified during a study of tumor-infiltrating lymphocytes in primary liver carcinoma. Germline CDR1 and CDR2: SGHRS and YFSETQ. V was pared by 0 bases and J by 8 bases, with 9 bases between. The CDR3 contains 13 residues. Total RNA amounting to 450 to 500 ng was the source from which TCR beta cDNA was made with a constant-region primer. For TCR beta, libraries were produced by three nested multiplex PCR rounds using slightly modified ARM-PCR. The first two PCR rounds used TRBV1-TRBV30 forward primers with a C-beta reverse primer, roughly 10 cycles each. TCRdb independently ran MiXCR on the multiplex PCR reads; one entry per CDR3 protein. The table includes 320,000 or so distinct CDR3 sequences, 65% detected once. Unsorted whole blood supplied the blood RNA, and germline DNA was isolated too.

Sequencing was done on a sample of peripheral blood. This chain uses TRBV5-1 with TRBJ2-1; D remains ambiguous. This receptor was obtained from a man aged 40-49 years with primary liver carcinoma and hepatitis B virus infection. CDR3 nucleotides: TGCGCCAGCAGCTTGGGCGCTTTCTATGAGCAGTTCTTC. Translation gives CASSLGAFYEQFF.